One sample yielded the 15 T cell receptor beta chains listed below, sequenced in a study of Ad26.COV2.S vaccination and SARS-CoV-2 variants. Treatment reported: some 20 received Ad26.COV2.S at low or high dose, single or two shots; about 5 received placebo; per-sample allocation not given. Sampling occurred on day 63 after the first vaccine or placebo injection. Profiled with immunoSEQ multiplex PCR; TCRdb holds only in-frame clones, not every one. The repertoire holds around 380,000 clones, with 80% to 90% as singletons. The sequences come from peripheral blood, collected in a trial of Ad26.COV2.S vaccine versus placebo. Every receptor here comes from a person between 18 and 65 years old who received the Ad26.COV2.S COVID-19 vaccine or a placebo.

As DNA, the CDR3 is TGCGCCAGCAGCTTGTTAGTCAGCCCCTCTGGGGCCAACGTCCTGACTTTC. This codes for CASSLLVSPSGANVLTF. The chain joins TRBV5-1 to TRBJ2-6; no reliable D call. The CDR3 is 17 amino acids. Germline values: CDR1 SGHRS, CDR2 YFSETQ. V lost 1 base to trimming and J lost 0 bases, with 11 bases between them. Full variable domain (remainder filled in from reference TRBV5-1 and TRBJ2-6): KAGVTQTPRYLIKTRGQQVTLSCSPISGHRSVSWYQQTPGQGLQFLFEYFSETQRNKGNFPGRFSGRQFSNSRSEMNVSTLELGDSALYLCASSLLVSPSGANVLTFGAGSRLTVL.

The sample holds one count of this clone. The chain uses TRBV18 and TRBJ1-1; tentatively, D is TRBD1 (6 bases). The V end was cut by 2 bases, the J end by 1 base, with 11 bases between. From germline, CDR1 is KGHSH and CDR2 LQKENI. The CDR3 consists of 15 residues. The CDR3: CASSPGLQGNTEAFF. The CDR3 DNA sequence: TGTGCCAGCTCACCAGGATTACAGGGGAACACTGAAGCTTTCTTT.

The V call is TRBV7-2, the J call TRBJ1-5; D remains unclear. The V gene lost 0 bases and the J gene lost 4 bases, with 13 bases spanning the gap. The germline gives CDR1 SGHTA, CDR2 FQGNSA. The CDR3 runs 16 residues. The CDR3 loop is CASSLATSWYNQPQHF. CDR3 DNA sequence: TGTGCCAGCAGCTTAGCAACGAGCTGGTATAATCAGCCCCAGCATTTT.

V usage is TRBV3-1 (or the pseudogene TRBV3-2) and J usage is TRBJ1-6; weak D call: TRBD1 (6 bases). Per germline, CDR1 LGHDT and CDR2 YNNKEL (reference sequence). This CDR3 is 16 amino acids long. Deletions cut 0 bases from V and 4 bases from J, with 10 bases between. The CDR3 sequence is CASSQEGGGYNSPLHF. The CDR3 DNA is TGTGCCAGCAGCCAAGAAGGGGGGGGGTATAATTCACCCCTCCACTTT.

The chain has TRBV6-5 and TRBJ1-1, with D hard to call. V was trimmed by 5 bases and J by 1 base, leaving 8 bases between them. The CDR3 loop spans 13 amino acids. Germline V CDR1 and CDR2: MNHEY, SVGAGI. The CDR3 DNA reads as TGTGCCAGCAGTAGCGAAGGGAACACTGAAGCTTTCTTT. Protein sequence: CASSSEGNTEAFF.

The J gene is TRBJ2-3, the V gene TRBV7-8; the match to TRBD2 covers 10 bases. The CDR3 totals 17 residues. The J segment lost 2 bases and the V segment lost 2 bases, leaving 7 bases of the junction unmatched. The germline V gene encodes CDR1 SGHVS and CDR2 FQNEAQ. For the CDR3, the DNA is TGTGCCAGCAGCTTACAGCGGGGGGGCCCTGCCACAGATACGCAGTATTTT. It yields the protein CASSLQRGGPATDTQYF.

The V and J genes are TRBV6-5 and TRBJ2-3, with 9 positions matching TRBD2. The V gene end was trimmed by 5 bases and the J gene end by 6 bases; junction bases not matched to a gene: 9. Germline V CDR1 and CDR2: MNHEY, SVGAGI. This CDR3 spans 15 amino acids. CDR3: CASSLAGGPRDTQYF. The CDR3 region has the DNA TGTGCCAGCAGTCTTGCGGGGGGGCCAAGGGATACGCAGTATTTT.

V gene TRBV7-8 combines with J gene TRBJ2-7; D unresolved. The germline CDR1 and CDR2 sequences are SGHVS and FQNEAQ. V lost 5 bases to trimming and J lost 2 bases, with 4 bases between them. The CDR3 is 11 amino acids. CDR3 DNA sequence: TGTGCCAGCAGCCCCGCCTACGAGCAGTACTTC. Amino acids: CASSPAYEQYF.

V is TRBV20-1 and J is TRBJ1-1; the D gene is possibly TRBD1 (5 bases). Germline values: CDR1 DFQATT, CDR2 SNEGSKA (reference sequence). This CDR3 has 14 amino acids. Trimming stripped 3 bases from V and 11 bases from J, with 22 bases between. The CDR3 bases are TGCAGTGCTAGTCGACAGTTTATCGATTCGAAGGCTTTCTTT. It is translated as CSASRQFIDSKAFF.

The CDR3 DNA reads TGTGCCAGCAGCAGAGTACCCGGGAACCCTGACGAGCAGTACTTC. Its protein is CASSRVPGNPDEQYF. The V gene is TRBV5-5, the J gene TRBJ2-7; TRBD2 might be the D (5 bases). The CDR3 spans 15 residues. The germline CDR1 and CDR2 sequences are SGHKS and YYEKEE (reference sequence). Trimming shortened V by 4 bases and J by 5 bases, and 19 bases separated the two germline ends.

V is TRBV9 and J is TRBJ2-3; TRBD2 matches at 10 bases. Unmatched junction bases numbered 17, after V lost 4 bases and J lost 6 bases. The V gene's germline CDR1 is SGDLS and CDR2 YYNGEE. CDR3 length: 18 amino acids. CDR3 loop: CASSPFLSLAGVEDTQYF. In nucleotides, the CDR3 is TGTGCCAGCAGCCCCTTTTTGTCTCTAGCGGGGGTCGAGGATACGCAGTATTTT.

The chain couples TRBV7-8 to TRBJ2-2; a weak D match, TRBD1 (5 bases). Trimming shortened V by 2 bases and J by 1 base, and 11 bases separated the two germline ends. Per the germline V gene, CDR1 is SGHVS and CDR2 is FQNEAQ. The CDR3 loop spans 16 amino acids. Here the CDR3 reads CASSLRSQGNTGELFF. The CDR3 nucleotides are TGTGCCAGCAGCTTAAGATCTCAGGGGAACACCGGGGAGCTGTTTTTT.

The chain couples TRBV10-2 to TRBJ2-7; D could derive from TRBD1 or TRBD2 (5 bases each). V was shortened by 7 bases and J by 2 bases, with 12 bases between the two germline ends. The CDR3 has 13 amino acids. Germline loops: CDR1 WSHSY, CDR2 SAAADI. CDR3 amino acids: CASKRDGTYEQYF. The CDR3, as DNA: TGCGCCAGCAAACGGGACGGAACCTACGAGCAGTACTTC.

This chain links TRBV5-1 with TRBJ1-6; perhaps TRBD1 as D (5 bases). The CDR3 contains 18 residues. From germline, CDR1 is SGHRS and CDR2 YFSETQ. Trimming removed 2 bases at V and 0 bases at J, with 15 bases between. CDR3: CASSLRGSRSSYNSPLHF. The CDR3 DNA reads TGCGCCAGCAGCTTACGGGGCAGCAGGAGCTCCTATAATTCACCCCTCCACTTT.

The chain is built from TRBV5-1 and TRBJ2-3, with unresolved D. CDR1 and CDR2 (germline): SGHRS, YFSETQ. The CDR3 runs 16 residues. V was clipped by 1 base and J by 0 bases, with 12 bases between them. The CDR3 sequence is CASSLNSILSTDTQYF. CDR3 nucleotide sequence: TGCGCCAGCAGCTTGAATTCCATCCTGAGCACAGATACGCAGTATTTT. Looking up the rest from reference TRBV5-1 and TRBJ2-3 gives the full variable domain: KAGVTQTPRYLIKTRGQQVTLSCSPISGHRSVSWYQQTPGQGLQFLFEYFSETQRNKGNFPGRFSGRQFSNSRSEMNVSTLELGDSALYLCASSLNSILSTDTQYFGPGTRLTVL.